This entry lists 28 T cell receptor beta chains sequenced from one sample in a study of beta chain features in type 1 diabetes. Study findings and constraints: Type 1 diabetes patients had TCRB CDR3s that were shorter (moderately but significantly so) in all four CD4+ subsets.

Their recognized antigens are unknown. The whole isolated RNA underwent reverse transcription, so sequencing captured expressed TCRB transcripts. The table came from immunoSEQ multiplex PCR; TCRdb's copy has only in-frame clones and leaves some out. The data show a few hundred thousand clones, with roughly 13% seen just once and about 0.016% held by the top ten. The sample was naive CD4+ T cells from blood. The source of these receptors is a man in his thirties or forties with type 1 diabetes.

This chain joins TRBV15 and TRBJ2-3; 11 nucleotides align to TRBD2. Per germline, CDR1 LNHNV and CDR2 YYDKDF (reference sequence). CDR3 length: 16 residues. V dropped 5 bases and J dropped 1; count of bases not matched to a gene: 5. CDR3 protein: CATSSFSGGGTDTQYF. The DNA of the CDR3 is TGTGCCACCAGCTCATTTAGCGGGGGGGGCACAGATACGCAGTATTTT. The full variable domain, rest sourced from reference TRBV15 and TRBJ2-3, is DAMVIQNPRYQVTQFGKPVTLSCSQTLNHNVMYWYQQKSSQAPKLLFHYYDKDFNNEADTPDNFQSRRPNTSFCFLDIRSPGLGDTAMYLCATSSFSGGGTDTQYFGPGTRLTVL.

This clone was seen only a few times. In DNA form, the CDR3 reads TGTGCCAGCAGCCGGAAACATACAGGGGGTGAGCAGTTCTTC. Encoded protein: CASSRKHTGGEQFF. This rearrangement joins TRBV14 to TRBJ2-1; 8 nucleotides line up with TRBD1. CDR1 and CDR2 from the germline V gene are SGHDN and FVKESK. The CDR3 runs 14 residues. V lost 4 bases and J lost 9; bases outside the gene matches: 8.

This chain connects TRBV2 to TRBJ2-4; D is unresolved. V was pared by 4 bases and J by 0 bases, with 7 bases between. Germline CDR1 and CDR2: SNHLY and FYNNEI. The CDR3 consists of 14 residues. The CDR3: CASSGSGAKNIQYF. For the CDR3, the DNA is TGTGCCAGCAGTGGATCAGGAGCCAAAAACATTCAGTACTTC.

This clone was seen more than once but under ten times. The chain combines TRBV18 with TRBJ2-1; 14 nucleotides agree with TRBD2. In germline, CDR1 is KGHSH, CDR2 LQKENI. Trimming cost V 6 bases and J 7 bases; bases outside gene matches: 5. The CDR3 contains 15 residues. CDR3: CASSTGLAGANEQFF. The CDR3 region has the DNA TGTGCCAGCTCGACGGGACTAGCGGGAGCGAATGAGCAGTTCTTC. The full variable domain, with the rest looked up from reference TRBV18 and TRBJ2-1, is NAGVMQNPRHLVRRRGQEARLRCSPMKGHSHVYWYRQLPEEGLKFMVYLQKENIIDESGMPKERFSAEFPKEGPSILRIQQVVRGDSAAYFCASSTGLAGANEQFFGPGTRLTVL.

V and J are TRBV7-2 and TRBJ2-7; TRBD2 aligns across 12 bases. Germline assignment: CDR1 SGHTA and CDR2 FQGNSA. The trim removed 2 bases at V and 0 bases at J, leaving 5 bases unmatched. The CDR3 has 17 amino acids. In DNA form, the CDR3 reads TGTGCCAGCAGCTTACGGACTAGCGGGACACGCTCCTACGAGCAGTACTTC. It codes for CASSLRTSGTRSYEQYF.

A few counts support this clone. The chain recombines TRBV29-1 with TRBJ2-7; 14 nucleotides agree with TRBD2. From germline, CDR1 is SQVTM and CDR2 ANQGSEA. With V trimmed by 6 bases and J by 5 bases, 12 bases remained unmatched. This CDR3 is built from 16 residues. In DNA form, the CDR3 reads TGCAGCGTGACACCCGGGACTAGCGGGAGTAATCACGAGCAGTACTTC. Translation: CSVTPGTSGSNHEQYF.

This clone occurred a few times. The CDR3 loop is CASSPGTSSTDTQYF. The CDR3, as DNA: TGTGCCAGCAGCCCCGGGACTAGCAGCACAGATACGCAGTATTTT. The chain has TRBV7-2 and TRBJ2-3, with 9 positions matching TRBD2. The trim removed 5 bases at V and 0 bases at J, leaving 3 bases unmatched. Per the germline V gene, CDR1 is SGHTA and CDR2 is FQGNSA. CDR3 length: 15 amino acids.

The rearrangement uses TRBV30 and TRBJ2-7; tentative D call: TRBD1 (6 bases). Germline CDR1 GTSNPN, CDR2 SVGIG (reference sequence). Trimming cost V 3 bases and J 2 bases, with 14 bases left between them. The CDR3 spans 14 residues. CDR3: CAWSWTAGPYEQYF. The CDR3 nucleotides are TGTGCCTGGAGCTGGACAGCCGGACCCTACGAGCAGTACTTC.

The V and J genes are TRBV19 and TRBJ1-5, with TRBD1 matching 12 bases. The junction had 8 bases not matched to a gene; V was cut back by 7 bases and J by 7 bases. Germline V CDR1 and CDR2: LNHDA, SQIVND (reference sequence). The CDR3 sequence is 15 residues long. In nucleotides, the CDR3 is TGTGCCAGTACCCCGGGACAGGGGGCAGGGCAGCCCCAGCATTTT. Protein sequence: CASTPGQGAGQPQHF.

This clone has just a few counts. The V and J genes are TRBV9 and TRBJ2-4; D perhaps matches TRBD2 (5 bases). V was shortened by 4 bases and J by 6 bases, with 14 bases between the two germline ends. This CDR3 region has 14 residues. Germline assignment: CDR1 SGDLS and CDR2 YYNGEE. The CDR3 bases are TGTGCCAGCAGCCGATCGGCAGAGGGAAACATTCAGTACTTC. Its translation is CASSRSAEGNIQYF.

This clone has only a few counts. J is TRBJ2-3 and V is TRBV30, with D possibly being TRBD1 (6 bases). The V gene's germline CDR1 is GTSNPN and CDR2 SVGIG (reference sequence). The CDR3 runs to 15 residues. V was clipped by 7 bases and J by 2 bases, with 19 bases between them. The CDR3 region has the DNA TGTGCCTCCACAAAAACAGGGCAGGACACAGATACGCAGTATTTT. Amino acid sequence: CASTKTGQDTDTQYF.

This clone was seen only a few times. The chain combines TRBV2 with TRBJ2-1; D is ambiguous. CDR1 is SNHLY, CDR2 FYNNEI, per germline. V lost 11 bases and J 2 bases, leaving 10 bases between the germline ends. The length of the CDR3 is 12 residues. The CDR3 spells CAPTTPYNEQFF. The CDR3 DNA reads TGTGCCCCCACGACTCCCTACAATGAGCAGTTCTTC.

This chain joins TRBV28 and TRBJ1-2, with 11 bases that match TRBD1. The junction had 8 bases not matched to a gene; V was cut back by 6 bases and J by 8 bases. Germline V lookup: CDR1 MDHEN, CDR2 SYDVKM. The CDR3 extends over 14 amino acids. CDR3: CASSQGQGAKGYTF. The CDR3 region has the DNA TGTGCCAGCAGCCAAGGACAGGGGGCGAAAGGCTACACCTTC.

This clone was found a few times. V is TRBV29-1 and J is TRBJ1-3; D gene uncertain. The CDR3 runs 13 residues. Germline-derived CDR1 and CDR2 are SQVTM and ANQGSEA. Deletions cut 3 bases from V and 4 bases from J, with 10 bases between. The DNA for the CDR3 is TGCAGCGTTGAGGTCCAGGTCGGAAACACCATATATTTT. Translating gives CSVEVQVGNTIYF.

Only a few counts were recorded for this clone. Different DNA sequences within this sample yield the same CDR3. DNA of the CDR3: TGTGCCAGCTCACCACCCCAGGGTAGCTACGAGCAGTACTTC. It codes for CASSPPQGSYEQYF. V and J are TRBV18 and TRBJ2-7; D is perhaps TRBD1 (5 bases). From germline, CDR1 is KGHSH and CDR2 LQKENI. V was shortened by 0 bases and J by 3 bases, with 9 bases between the two germline ends. CDR3 length: 14 residues. Full variable domain (remainder filled in from reference TRBV18 and TRBJ2-7): NAGVMQNPRHLVRRRGQEARLRCSPMKGHSHVYWYRQLPEEGLKFMVYLQKENIIDESGMPKERFSAEFPKEGPSILRIQQVVRGDSAAYFCASSPPQGSYEQYFGPGTRLTVT.

The chain combines TRBV7-9 with TRBJ2-5; 10 bases align to TRBD2. The germline V gene has CDR1 SEHNR and CDR2 FQNEAQ (reference sequence). This CDR3 region has 16 residues. The junction had 10 bases not matched to a gene; V was cut back by 5 bases and J by 4 bases. The CDR3 reads CASSAPLAGARETQYF. The DNA for the CDR3 is TGTGCCAGCAGCGCCCCCCTAGCGGGAGCCCGAGAGACCCAGTACTTC.

The V and J genes are TRBV28 and TRBJ2-7; TRBD1 is a possible D gene (5 bases). The CDR3 sequence is 13 residues long. The germline V gene has CDR1 MDHEN and CDR2 SYDVKM. Trimming removed 5 bases at V and 2 bases at J, with 10 bases between. This CDR3 reads CASSLGHPYEQYF. CDR3 DNA: TGTGCCAGCAGTCTCGGACACCCCTACGAGCAGTACTTC. The full variable domain, with the rest looked up from reference TRBV28 and TRBJ2-7, is DVKVTQSSRYLVKRTGEKVFLECVQDMDHENMFWYRQDPGLGLRLIYFSYDVKMKEKGDIPEGYSVSREKKERFSLILESASTNQTSMYLCASSLGHPYEQYFGPGTRLTVT.

This clone has only a few counts. This chain uses TRBV18 with TRBJ2-1; 11 nucleotides match TRBD2. Germline V gives CDR1 KGHSH, CDR2 LQKENI. Trimming cost V 2 bases and J 10 bases; bases outside gene matches: 7. The CDR3 has 15 residues. CDR3 nucleotide sequence: TGTGCCAGCTCACCAATAGCGGGAGGGCAGCGGGAGCAGTTCTTC. Amino acids: CASSPIAGGQREQFF.

There are a few counts of this clone. V is TRBV18 and J is TRBJ2-5; 8 nucleotides line up with TRBD1. CDR1 and CDR2 (germline): KGHSH, LQKENI. Losses at the gene ends were 6 bases for V and 3 bases for J; bases not matched to a gene: 9. This CDR3 contains 15 residues. The DNA of the CDR3 is TGTGCCAGCTCCCTCTTTGGGACAGGAGAAGAGACCCAGTACTTC. Translation gives CASSLFGTGEETQYF.

J is TRBJ2-7 and V is TRBV7-2; perhaps TRBD1 as D (6 bases). Germline V gives CDR1 SGHTA, CDR2 FQGNSA. V was shortened by 3 bases and J by 4 bases, with 10 bases between the two germline ends. The CDR3 sequence is 13 residues long. In nucleotides, the CDR3 is TGTGCCAGCAGCTTGGGACACGGGTACGAGCAGTACTTC. Translated: CASSLGHGYEQYF.

This clone has more than one count but fewer than ten. The chain links TRBV5-1 to TRBJ2-3; D unresolved. The CDR3 has 15 amino acids. Per germline, CDR1 SGHRS and CDR2 YFSETQ. V was cut by 0 bases and J by 0 bases, with 8 bases left in between. DNA for the CDR3: TGCGCCAGCAGCTTGGTACCTGCGAGCACAGATACGCAGTATTTT. This codes for CASSLVPASTDTQYF. Full variable domain (rest looked up from reference TRBV5-1 and TRBJ2-3): KAGVTQTPRYLIKTRGQQVTLSCSPISGHRSVSWYQQTPGQGLQFLFEYFSETQRNKGNFPGRFSGRQFSNSRSEMNVSTLELGDSALYLCASSLVPASTDTQYFGPGTRLTVL.

This clone was counted between two and nine times. Other DNA sequences in the sample encode the same CDR3. This sequence joins TRBV18 and TRBJ1-1, with 8 bases identical to TRBD1. With V trimmed by 6 bases and J by 1 base, 4 bases remained unmatched. CDR3 length: 14 residues. In germline, CDR1 is KGHSH, CDR2 LQKENI. Written as DNA, the CDR3 is TGTGCCAGCTCCCCAGGGGGCAGGAACACTGAAGCTTTCTTT. This codes for CASSPGGRNTEAFF.

Only a few counts were recorded for this clone. The V gene is TRBV30, the J gene TRBJ1-2; tentatively, D is TRBD1 (6 bases). V was trimmed by 2 bases and J by 5 bases, leaving 9 bases between them. CDR1 and CDR2 from the germline V gene are GTSNPN and SVGIG (reference sequence). This CDR3 spans 12 amino acids. The CDR3 DNA reads TGTGCCTGGAGTACAACAGGGTATGGCTACACCTTC. It translates to CAWSTTGYGYTF.

The chain links TRBV9 to TRBJ2-3, with a possible D match to TRBD1 (8 bases). This CDR3 spans 15 amino acids. CDR1 is SGDLS and CDR2 is YYNGEE in the germline V gene. V was shortened by 3 bases and J by 3 bases, with 14 bases between the two germline ends. The chain's CDR3 is CASSADRGGTDTQYF. CDR3 coding DNA: TGTGCCAGCAGCGCCGACAGGGGAGGGACAGATACGCAGTATTTT.

This chain links TRBV11-1 with TRBJ2-1; D is perhaps TRBD1 (6 bases). The CDR3 length is 14 residues. V was trimmed by 6 bases and J by 4 bases, leaving 13 bases between them. Germline CDR1 reads SGHAT; CDR2 reads FQDESV (reference sequence). CDR3 sequence: CASRTPQGYNEQFF. In DNA form, the CDR3 reads TGTGCCAGCAGGACCCCTCAGGGGTACAATGAGCAGTTCTTC.

This clone was seen more than once but under ten times. The rearrangement uses TRBV5-1 and TRBJ2-7; no definite D call. CDR1 and CDR2 (germline): SGHRS, YFSETQ. This CDR3 region has 13 residues. V lost 0 bases and J 2 bases, leaving 6 bases between the germline ends. CDR3: CASSLVQTYEQYF. In DNA, the CDR3 is TGCGCCAGCAGCTTGGTACAGACCTACGAGCAGTACTTC.

The sample holds a few counts of this clone. The J gene is TRBJ1-1, the V gene TRBV18, with D hard to call. Germline CDR1 is KGHSH and CDR2 is LQKENI. V dropped 0 bases and J dropped 3 bases, with 8 bases sitting between them. The CDR3 covers 14 residues. The CDR3 is CASSPPRGDTEAFF. The CDR3 nucleotides read TGTGCCAGCTCACCACCGAGAGGAGACACTGAAGCTTTCTTT.

This clone was counted once. This chain connects TRBV9 to TRBJ2-5, with 7 bases that match TRBD2. Looked up from germline, CDR1 is SGDLS and CDR2 is YYNGEE. J was trimmed by 5 bases and V by 4 bases; bases with no gene match: 11. CDR3 size: 15 residues. CDR3 amino acids: CASSPGTTRMETQYF. The CDR3 DNA sequence: TGTGCCAGCAGCCCGGGGACTACCCGGATGGAGACCCAGTACTTC.